Each of the 29 T cell receptor beta chains below was sequenced from the same sample in a study of cytomegalovirus exposure and HLA in healthy donors (dated by TCRdb to the late 2010s). The receptor library was made with the immunoSEQ multiplex PCR assay. For the multiplex PCR, a mixture combining 60 forward primers for TCR Vbeta segments and 13 reverse primers for TCR Jbeta segments was used. The immuneACCESS repertoire file appears here via TCRdb, limited to in-frame rearrangements. These files lack a portion of the clones; in checked studies, under half of the deficit traces to unresolved V genes, and the cause of the others is not known. The sample data list 150,000 to 200,000 clones, and 70% of these were observed just once. The leading ten clones occupy about 4.3% of the sample. Sequencing used PBMCs. The receptors here all came from a young man in good health and CMV-seropositive.

The V and J genes are TRBV18 and TRBJ1-3; D possibly corresponds to TRBD1 (6 bases). This CDR3 comprises 15 residues. Trimming removed 5 bases from V and 9 bases from J, with 20 bases in between. Germline CDR1 KGHSH, CDR2 LQKENI. The DNA of the CDR3 is TGTGCCAGCTCAGCCGGGACCTTAAAAGGGGGCACCATATATTTT. This encodes CASSAGTLKGGTIYF.

The chain carries TRBV5-8 and TRBJ2-1; 8 bases align to TRBD2. V was pared by 4 bases and J by 3 bases, with 3 bases of the junction left unmatched. This CDR3 is 14 amino acids long. CDR1 SGHTS and CDR2 YDEGEE come from the germline V gene. The CDR3: CASSPSGYYNEQFF. The CDR3 nucleotides are TGTGCCAGCAGCCCTAGCGGGTACTACAATGAGCAGTTCTTC.

The chain employs TRBV7-9 and TRBJ1-5; no clear D gene. Germline loops: CDR1 SEHNR, CDR2 FQNEAQ (reference sequence). The CDR3 is 13 residues long. Trimming left V 5 bases short and J 5 bases short, with 10 bases between. CDR3 residues: CASSNRRDQPQHF. The CDR3, as DNA: TGTGCCAGCAGCAATAGGAGGGATCAGCCCCAGCATTTT. The variable domain in full, completed from reference TRBV7-9 and TRBJ1-5, reads DTGVSQNPRHKITKRGQNVTFRCDPISEHNRLYWYRQTLGQGPEFLTYFQNEAQLEKSRLLSDRFSAERPKGSFSTLEIQRTEQGDSAMYLCASSNRRDQPQHFGDGTRLSIL.

V gene TRBV19 combines with J gene TRBJ1-2; no clear D. V lost 5 bases and J 5 bases, leaving 15 bases between the germline ends. CDR1 LNHDA and CDR2 SQIVND come from the germline V gene (reference sequence). The CDR3 sequence is 14 residues long. CDR3 protein: CASSSPGSLYGYTF. Written as DNA, the CDR3 is TGTGCCAGTAGTTCCCCCGGGTCTTTATATGGCTACACCTTC. Full variable domain (remainder filled in from reference TRBV19 and TRBJ1-2): DGGITQSPKYLFRKEGQNVTLSCEQNLNHDAMYWYRQDPGQGLRLIYYSQIVNDFQKGDIAEGYSVSREKKESFPLTVTSAQKNPTAFYLCASSSPGSLYGYTFGSGTRLTVV.

This clone was counted a single time. The V gene is TRBV6-1, the J gene TRBJ1-5; D remains ambiguous. V dropped 0 bases and J dropped 7 bases, with 7 bases sitting between them. Germline V CDR1 and CDR2: MNHNS, SASEGT. The CDR3 has 13 amino acids. The CDR3 nucleotides read TGTGCCAGCAGTGAAGCGTTGAGACAGCCCCAGCATTTT. Translated: CASSEALRQPQHF.

V gene TRBV30 combines with J gene TRBJ1-5, with D uncertain. From germline, CDR1 is GTSNPN and CDR2 SVGIG (reference sequence). V lost 3 bases, J lost 0 bases, and 12 bases lay in between. The CDR3 runs 15 residues. In nucleotides, the CDR3 is TGTGCCTGGAGGGAGGGCAGTAATAGCAATCAGCCCCAGCATTTT. It translates to CAWREGSNSNQPQHF.

This chain links TRBV19 with TRBJ2-5; the match to TRBD2 covers 9 bases. V gave up 8 bases and J gave up 2 bases; unmatched junction bases: 9. From germline, CDR1 is LNHDA and CDR2 SQIVND (reference sequence). The CDR3 length is 15 residues. CDR3: CASRPGLAGQETQYF. In nucleotides, the CDR3 is TGTGCCAGTCGGCCAGGGCTAGCGGGACAAGAGACCCAGTACTTC.

This clone has just one count. The chain combines TRBV6-4 with TRBJ2-3; 7 bases fit TRBD2. This CDR3 spans 15 amino acids. J gave up 3 bases and V 3 bases, and 6 bases lay outside the gene matches. CDR1 and CDR2 from the germline V gene are MRHNA and SNTAGT. The CDR3 DNA is TGTGCCAGCAGTGAGGTAGCGGGCGGTACAGATACGCAGTATTTT. Its translation is CASSEVAGGTDTQYF.

The chain combines TRBV11-3 with TRBJ2-3; TRBD2 matches at 14 bases. V was pared by 1 base and J by 1 base, with 1 base of the junction left unmatched. This CDR3 is 17 amino acids long. The germline gives CDR1 SGHNT, CDR2 YENEEA. CDR3 residues: CASSLGLAGGRTDTQYF. The CDR3 DNA sequence: TGTGCCAGCAGCTTAGGACTAGCGGGGGGGCGCACAGATACGCAGTATTTT.

CDR3 in amino acids: CASSARDRGSQETQYF. Written as DNA, the CDR3 is TGTGCCAGCAGCGCAAGGGACAGGGGGTCTCAAGAGACCCAGTACTTC. The V gene is TRBV9, the J gene TRBJ2-5, with 11 bases matching TRBD1. V lost 3 bases to trimming and J lost 2 bases; unmatched junction nucleotides: 6. CDR3 size: 16 residues. Germline CDR1 SGDLS, CDR2 YYNGEE.

This chain joins TRBV29-1 and TRBJ1-1; D ambiguous. CDR1 is SQVTM and CDR2 is ANQGSEA in the germline V gene. The CDR3 consists of 13 residues. Trimming removed 4 bases at V and 3 bases at J, with 12 bases between. Here the CDR3 reads CSVGSGWDTEAFF. DNA of the CDR3: TGCAGCGTTGGGTCCGGGTGGGACACTGAAGCTTTCTTT.

The chain carries TRBV5-4 and TRBJ2-2; 10 positions agree with TRBD2. Germline V gene sequence: CDR1 SGHNT, CDR2 YYREEE (reference sequence). The length of the CDR3 is 18 residues. The V segment lost 4 bases and the J segment 0 bases; nucleotides outside the gene matches: 9. In DNA form, the CDR3 reads TGTGCCAGCAGCCCCCGAGGGCTAGCGGGGGCGAACACCGGGGAGCTGTTTTTT. It translates to CASSPRGLAGANTGELFF.

The chain carries TRBV10-3 and TRBJ2-7, with D perhaps TRBD2 (6 bases). This CDR3 is 13 amino acids long. From germline, CDR1 is ENHRY and CDR2 SYGVKD. The CDR3 here is CAVSEGGNYEQYV. The CDR3 nucleotides read TGTGCCGTCAGTGAAGGCGGGAACTACGAGCAGTACGTC.

The chain couples TRBV11-2 to TRBJ2-1; a weak D match, TRBD1 (5 bases). The CDR3 extends over 14 amino acids. With 5 bases removed from V and 9 bases from J, the gap between germline ends came to 17 bases. Germline CDR1 and CDR2: SGHAT and FQNNGV. The CDR3 region is CASSPPALRGEQFF. The DNA for the CDR3 is TGTGCCAGCAGCCCGCCGGCACTTAGGGGTGAGCAGTTCTTC.

The rearrangement joins TRBV11-2 to TRBJ2-7, with a possible D match to TRBD2 (5 bases). The V end lost 2 bases, the J end lost 2 bases, and 10 bases lay between the germline ends. Germline assignment: CDR1 SGHAT and CDR2 FQNNGV. The CDR3 has 14 residues. CDR3 bases: TGTGCCAGCAGCTTACGTAGCGTTGCCTACGAGCAGTACGTC. Residues: CASSLRSVAYEQYV.

The chain links TRBV6-5 to TRBJ1-1; D gene unclear. V lost 6 bases to trimming and J lost 8 bases, with 10 bases between them. CDR1 is MNHEY and CDR2 is SVGAGI in the germline V gene. The CDR3 has 11 amino acids. CDR3 sequence (DNA): TGTGCCAGCAGGTTTCGGGGAGAAGCTTTCTTT. It specifies CASRFRGEAFF.

This clone was observed a single time. The chain couples TRBV5-1 to TRBJ2-1, with 9 bases matching TRBD1. V lost 4 bases, J lost 1 base, and 6 bases stayed unmatched. This CDR3 comprises 16 residues. Germline V lookup: CDR1 SGHRS, CDR2 YFSETQ. This CDR3 is CASSPDGQGSYNEQFF. The CDR3 DNA reads TGCGCCAGCAGCCCAGACGGACAGGGGTCCTACAATGAGCAGTTCTTC.

This rearrangement joins TRBV15 to TRBJ2-7; D unclear. The CDR3 runs to 13 residues. CDR1 is LNHNV, CDR2 YYDKDF, per germline (reference sequence). Trimming took off 1 base at V and 5 bases at J, with 9 bases between the two ends. Written as DNA, the CDR3 is TGTGCCACCAGCAGAGTAGGAGCAAACGAGCAGTACGTC. Translated: CATSRVGANEQYV.

The sample holds a few counts of this clone. V usage is TRBV10-3 and J usage is TRBJ1-1, with D perhaps matching TRBD1 (5 bases). V was clipped by 2 bases and J by 1 base, with 11 bases between them. CDR3 size: 15 residues. CDR1 ENHRY and CDR2 SYGVKD come from the germline V gene. The CDR3 loop is CAISEDRGGNTEAFF. The CDR3 DNA reads TGTGCCATCAGTGAGGATCGGGGGGGGAACACTGAAGCTTTCTTT.

This chain links TRBV4-2 with TRBJ2-3; TRBD2 agrees at 11 bases. The V segment lost 7 bases and the J segment 6 bases; nucleotides outside the gene matches: 9. Germline CDR1 reads LGHNA; CDR2 reads YNFKEQ. This CDR3 has 15 residues. CDR3 amino acids: CASTRGLAEADTQYF. The CDR3, as DNA: TGTGCCAGCACCCGGGGACTAGCGGAAGCGGATACGCAGTATTTT.

V usage is TRBV14 and J usage is TRBJ2-3; 9 bases are a match to TRBD2. CDR1 and CDR2 (germline): SGHDN, FVKESK. The CDR3 is 16 amino acids. The V segment lost 4 bases and the J segment 2 bases; nucleotides outside the gene matches: 7. The CDR3, as DNA: TGTGCCAGCAGCCTCTTAGCGGGGGCTCACACAGATACGCAGTATTTT. Protein: CASSLLAGAHTDTQYF.

The chain employs TRBV7-6 and TRBJ1-4; D perhaps matches TRBD1 (5 bases). V lost 0 bases and J 8 bases, leaving 13 bases between the germline ends. The CDR3 consists of 15 residues. Germline CDR1 is SGHVS and CDR2 is FNYEAQ. The CDR3 loop is CASSLAAGRGEKLFF. The CDR3 region has the DNA TGTGCCAGCAGCTTAGCGGCAGGGAGGGGCGAAAAACTGTTTTTT.

CDR3 nucleotide sequence: TGTGCCACCAGCAGAGGTCAGGGACAGCCCTACGAGCAGTACGTC. This translates into CATSRGQGQPYEQYV. The chain recombines TRBV15 with TRBJ2-7; TRBD1 matches at 7 bases. Germline CDR1 reads LNHNV; CDR2 reads YYDKDF (reference sequence). V shed 1 base, J shed 2 bases, and the junction held 5 bases outside the gene matches. The CDR3 extends over 15 amino acids.

The chain's CDR3 is CASSPEATGNTEAFF. CDR3 bases: TGTGCCAGCAGCCCCGAAGCGACAGGAAACACTGAAGCTTTCTTT. This chain links TRBV4-2 with TRBJ1-1; possibly TRBD1 for D (6 bases). CDR3 size: 15 residues. Germline lookup yields CDR1 LGHNA and CDR2 YNFKEQ. Trimming removed 4 bases from V and 2 bases from J, with 14 bases in between.

The gene calls are TRBV11-3 and TRBJ1-1; D is perhaps TRBD1 (6 bases). Germline loops: CDR1 SGHNT, CDR2 YENEEA. The CDR3 is made up of 18 amino acids. The V gene lost 2 bases and the J gene lost 3 bases, with 22 bases spanning the gap. CDR3 sequence (DNA): TGTGCCAGCAGCTTACGATACTTAGGACAGACAGCGTACACTGAAGCTTTCTTT. This translates into CASSLRYLGQTAYTEAFF.

V and J are TRBV2 and TRBJ1-5, with D maybe TRBD1 (5 bases). The CDR3 consists of 14 residues. Trimming left V 2 bases short and J 4 bases short, with 9 bases between. Germline loops: CDR1 SNHLY, CDR2 FYNNEI. CDR3 DNA sequence: TGTGCCAGCAGTGAACGGCAGGGAAATCAGCCCCAGCATTTT. It encodes CASSERQGNQPQHF.

The gene calls are TRBV9 and TRBJ1-1; the D gene is possibly TRBD1 (5 bases). CDR1 is SGDLS and CDR2 is YYNGEE in the germline V gene. This CDR3 has 14 amino acids. Trimming removed 0 bases at V and 1 base at J, with 7 bases between. The CDR3 sequence: CASSVDQGNTEAFF. As DNA, the CDR3 is TGTGCCAGCAGCGTAGATCAGGGGAACACTGAAGCTTTCTTT.

This rearrangement joins TRBV5-4 to TRBJ1-1, with 8 bases that match TRBD1. The germline CDR1 and CDR2 sequences are SGHNT and YYREEE (reference sequence). Trimming removed 3 bases from V and 0 bases from J; junction bases left unmatched: 4. This CDR3 region has 15 residues. The CDR3 sequence: CASSSGQAMNTEAFF. In nucleotides, the CDR3 is TGTGCCAGCAGCTCGGGACAGGCGATGAACACTGAAGCTTTCTTT.

This clone has a handful of counts. The chain uses TRBV6-4 and TRBJ2-7, with TRBD2 matching over 11 bases. The CDR3 length is 21 residues. Germline assignment: CDR1 MRHNA and CDR2 SNTAGT. J was trimmed by 0 bases and V by 1 base; bases with no gene match: 17. The CDR3: CASSDFLGGQLAGASSYEQYV. The CDR3 coding sequence is TGTGCCAGCAGTGACTTTCTCGGAGGGCAACTAGCGGGAGCAAGCTCCTACGAGCAGTACGTC.